These 21 T cell receptor beta chains were all obtained from the same sample, sequenced in a study of OX40 agonist ivuxolimab in advanced cancers. Profiled with immunoSEQ multiplex PCR; TCRdb holds only in-frame clones, not every one. The sample consists of some 59,000 clones, approximately 79% of them appearing once. The specimen was CD4+ or CD8+ T cells sorted from blood, collected in a trial of the OX40 agonist ivuxolimab. These receptors were obtained from an adult with an advanced solid tumor such as melanoma, head and neck, liver or kidney cancer.

This clone was seen a handful of times. The CDR3 here is CASSLANNEQFF. The DNA of the CDR3 is TGTGCCAGCAGCTTAGCGAATAATGAGCAGTTCTTC. V gene TRBV7-4 combines with J gene TRBJ2-1, with no clear D. CDR1 and CDR2 (germline): SGHVT, SQSDAQ. The CDR3 loop spans 12 amino acids. V was clipped by 0 bases and J by 7 bases, with 4 bases between them. Filled out from reference TRBV7-4 and TRBJ2-1, the complete variable domain reads GAGVSQSPRYKVAKRGRDVALRCDSISGHVTLYWYRQTLGQGSEVLTYSQSDAQRDKSGRPSGRFSAERPERSVSTLKIQRTEQGDSAVYLCASSLANNEQFFGPGTRLTVL.

The rearrangement joins TRBV7-2 to TRBJ2-7; possibly TRBD1 for D (5 bases). The CDR3 is 15 amino acids. Germline V gene data show CDR1 as SGHTA and CDR2 as FQGNSA. V was trimmed by 1 base and J by 2 bases, leaving 12 bases between them. CDR3: CASSLESDTTYEQYF. The CDR3 DNA reads TGTGCCAGCAGCTTAGAATCGGACACCACCTACGAGCAGTACTTC.

The rearrangement uses TRBV6-6 and TRBJ2-7, with a possible D match to TRBD1 (6 bases). The V end was cut by 8 bases, the J end by 4 bases, with 12 bases between. The CDR3 has 12 amino acids. Germline assignment: CDR1 MNHNY and CDR2 SVGAGI (reference sequence). In nucleotides, the CDR3 is TGTGCCAGCTCCCGGGACAATTACGAGCAGTACTTC. This sequence encodes CASSRDNYEQYF.

The chain combines TRBV9 with TRBJ2-5, with D possibly TRBD2 on 6 matching bases. This CDR3 is built from 15 residues. Germline CDR1 SGDLS, CDR2 YYNGEE. The germline V and J ends were trimmed by 5 bases and 4 bases, with 18 bases remaining between them. The CDR3 protein is CASSVSPGGRETQYF. CDR3 coding DNA: TGTGCCAGCAGTGTTTCCCCCGGGGGACGAGAGACCCAGTACTTC.

This sequence joins TRBV7-2 and TRBJ1-3; D call uncertain. The CDR3 spans 15 residues. V lost 5 bases, J lost 2 bases, and 13 bases lay in between. CDR1 and CDR2 (germline): SGHTA, FQGNSA. The CDR3 region has the DNA TGTGCCAGCAGCCCAATTTCGCAGGCTGGAAACACCATATATTTT. Protein: CASSPISQAGNTIYF. Based on the CDR3 plus reference TRBV7-2 and TRBJ1-3, the full variable domain is GAGVSQSPSNKVTEKGKDVELRCDPISGHTALYWYRQSLGQGLEFLIYFQGNSAPDKSGLPSDRFSAERTGGSVSTLTIQRTQQEDSAVYLCASSPISQAGNTIYFGEGSWLTVV.

J is TRBJ2-5 and V is TRBV2, with TRBD2 matching over 11 bases. Germline CDR1 reads SNHLY; CDR2 reads FYNNEI. The V gene end was trimmed by 6 bases and the J gene end by 1 base; junction bases not matched to a gene: 1. This CDR3 contains 14 residues. The CDR3 DNA is TGTGCCAGCAGCCTAGCGGGAGGCCAAGAGACCCAGTACTTC. Amino acid sequence: CASSLAGGQETQYF.

The chain links TRBV4-3 to TRBJ2-7, with 13 bases lining up with TRBD2. CDR1 LGHNA and CDR2 YSLEER come from the germline V gene. V shed 1 base and J 2 bases; nucleotides not matched to a gene: 2. The CDR3 spans 16 residues. The CDR3 DNA reads TGCGCCAGCAGCCAAGGGACTAGCGGGGGAACCTACGAGCAGTACTTC. Translated: CASSQGTSGGTYEQYF.

This rearrangement joins TRBV4-3 to TRBJ1-1, with a tentative D call TRBD1 (6 bases). Germline CDR1 reads LGHNA; CDR2 reads YSLEER. The CDR3 has 16 residues. V lost 1 base and J 2 bases, leaving 14 bases between the germline ends. Here the CDR3 DNA reads TGCGCCAGCAGCCAAGCCGTCGGGGGCATAAACACTGAAGCTTTCTTT. Translating gives CASSQAVGGINTEAFF.

The rearrangement joins TRBV27 to TRBJ1-4; D may be TRBD1 (5 bases). The CDR3 loop spans 14 amino acids. Germline CDR1 reads MNHEY; CDR2 reads SMNVEV (reference sequence). V lost 4 bases and J 3 bases, leaving 9 bases between the germline ends. Here the CDR3 DNA reads TGTGCCAGCAGTTCAGGGCTTGCTAATGAAAAACTGTTTTTT. Its protein is CASSSGLANEKLFF.

The CDR3 sequence is CASSPRGTSRETQYF. CDR3 sequence (DNA): TGTGCCAGCAGCCCAAGGGGGACTAGTCGGGAGACCCAGTACTTC. The J gene is TRBJ2-5, the V gene TRBV7-8, with 8 bases fitting TRBD2. The CDR3 is 15 residues long. Trimming at V came to 5 bases and at J to 5 bases, leaving 10 bases not matched to a gene. The germline V gene encodes CDR1 SGHVS and CDR2 FQNEAQ.

The genes are TRBV7-9 and TRBJ1-2; D may be TRBD1 (5 bases). CDR3 length: 18 residues. V lost 5 bases to trimming and J lost 0 bases, with 22 bases between them. Germline CDR1 and CDR2: SEHNR and FQNEAQ (reference sequence). In DNA, the CDR3 is TGTGCCAGCAGCCACAGCCGGGGGGGTCCCCGTACTAACTATGGCTACACCTTC. It yields the protein CASSHSRGGPRTNYGYTF.

As concerns this clone: The junction shows a germline mismatch at one end, possibly a read error. This chain links TRBV7-3 with TRBJ1-1; D call uncertain. This CDR3 contains 13 residues. CDR1 is SGHTA, CDR2 FQGTGA, per germline. CDR3 nucleotides: TGCGCCAGCAGCCGATTGTTGAACACTGAAGCTTTCTTT. This encodes CASSRLLNTEAFF.

The V and J genes are TRBV28 and TRBJ2-1; 11 nucleotides match TRBD2. Looked up from germline, CDR1 is MDHEN and CDR2 is SYDVKM. The CDR3 extends over 16 amino acids. J was trimmed by 4 bases and V by 3 bases; bases with no gene match: 5. CDR3 residues: CASSFRTSGSYNEQFF. CDR3 coding DNA: TGTGCCAGCAGTTTTCGTACTAGCGGGAGTTACAATGAGCAGTTCTTC. Using reference TRBV28 and TRBJ2-1 for the parts outside the CDR3, the full variable domain is DVKVTQSSRYLVKRTGEKVFLECVQDMDHENMFWYRQDPGLGLRLIYFSYDVKMKEKGDIPEGYSVSREKKERFSLILESASTNQTSMYLCASSFRTSGSYNEQFFGPGTRLTVL.

The V and J genes are TRBV27 and TRBJ2-7; D remains ambiguous. V was clipped by 2 bases and J by 3 bases, with 14 bases between them. The CDR3 covers 15 residues. CDR1 is MNHEY and CDR2 is SMNVEV in the germline V gene (reference sequence). In DNA form, the CDR3 reads TGTGCCAGCAGTTTACGGGCTTCAATGGGCTACGAGCAGTACTTC. This translates into CASSLRASMGYEQYF.

The chain couples TRBV6-6 to TRBJ2-7; 10 bases are a match to TRBD2. Looked up from germline, CDR1 is MNHNY and CDR2 is SVGAGI (reference sequence). The junction had 6 bases not matched to a gene; V was cut back by 7 bases and J by 3 bases. This CDR3 comprises 14 residues. Here the CDR3 reads CASTLAGADYEQYF. The CDR3 region has the DNA TGTGCCAGCACCCTAGCGGGGGCAGACTACGAGCAGTACTTC.

V is TRBV11-3 and J is TRBJ1-1; 8 nucleotides line up with TRBD1. The junction had 8 bases not matched to a gene; V was cut back by 1 base and J by 1 base. This CDR3 comprises 17 residues. The V gene's germline CDR1 is SGHNT and CDR2 YENEEA. CDR3 DNA: TGTGCCAGCAGCTTAGGCCAGGGGGCAGGGGGGAACACTGAAGCTTTCTTT. It is translated as CASSLGQGAGGNTEAFF.

For the CDR3, the DNA is TGTGCCAGCAGCCGCCTGACTAGCGCGACTTACGAGCAGTACTTC. This encodes CASSRLTSATYEQYF. The rearrangement links TRBV7-9 to TRBJ2-7; 8 positions match TRBD2. Per the germline V gene, CDR1 is SEHNR and CDR2 is FQNEAQ (reference sequence). The CDR3 runs 15 residues. With 5 bases clipped from V and 4 bases from J, the junction kept 10 bases outside the gene matches.

V gene TRBV5-1 combines with J gene TRBJ2-5, with D unresolved. Germline CDR1 and CDR2: SGHRS and YFSETQ. The CDR3 is 15 amino acids. Deletions cut 3 bases from V and 3 bases from J, with 15 bases between. The CDR3 DNA follows: TGCGCCAGCAGCTGGAATATGGTAATAGAAGAGACCCAGTACTTC. This translates into CASSWNMVIEETQYF.

The chain has TRBV5-1 and TRBJ1-2, with 10 positions matching TRBD1. The V and J ends lost 3 bases and 5 bases, in that order; junction bases with no gene match: 4. The CDR3 is 14 residues long. CDR1 SGHRS and CDR2 YFSETQ come from the germline V gene. CDR3 DNA sequence: TGCGCCAGCAGCTCGGACAGGGGGGGTTATGGCTACACCTTC. Amino acids: CASSSDRGGYGYTF. The full variable domain, rest sourced from reference TRBV5-1 and TRBJ1-2, is KAGVTQTPRYLIKTRGQQVTLSCSPISGHRSVSWYQQTPGQGLQFLFEYFSETQRNKGNFPGRFSGRQFSNSRSEMNVSTLELGDSALYLCASSSDRGGYGYTFGSGTRLTVV.

The chain couples TRBV7-6 to TRBJ2-3; 9 bases are a match to TRBD2. The CDR3 runs to 16 residues. After removal of 4 bases from V and 2 bases from J, the junction contained 7 bases not matched to a gene. CDR1 and CDR2 from the germline V gene are SGHVS and FNYEAQ. CDR3 protein: CASSSKRGVTTDTQYF. CDR3 bases: TGTGCCAGCAGCTCGAAGCGGGGGGTGACCACAGATACGCAGTATTTT.

The chain employs TRBV11-2 and TRBJ2-1, with TRBD2 matching 12 bases. Germline CDR1 and CDR2: SGHAT and FQNNGV. The CDR3 is made up of 17 amino acids. V dropped 1 base and J dropped 7; count of bases not matched to a gene: 8. The CDR3 reads CASSLGLTSGGSNEQFF. CDR3 nucleotides: TGTGCCAGCAGCTTAGGCCTAACTAGCGGGGGGTCGAATGAGCAGTTCTTC.